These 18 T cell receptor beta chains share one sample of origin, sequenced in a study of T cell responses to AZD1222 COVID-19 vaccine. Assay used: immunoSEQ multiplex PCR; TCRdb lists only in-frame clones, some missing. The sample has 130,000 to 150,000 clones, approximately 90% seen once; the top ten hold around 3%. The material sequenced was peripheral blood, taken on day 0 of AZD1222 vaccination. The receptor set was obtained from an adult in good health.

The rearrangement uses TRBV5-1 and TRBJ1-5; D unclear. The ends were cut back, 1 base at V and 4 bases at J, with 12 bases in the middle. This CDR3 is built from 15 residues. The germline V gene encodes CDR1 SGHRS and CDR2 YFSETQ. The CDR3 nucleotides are TGCGCCAGCAGCTTGACCGGGAAAGTAAATCAGCCCCAGCATTTT. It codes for CASSLTGKVNQPQHF.

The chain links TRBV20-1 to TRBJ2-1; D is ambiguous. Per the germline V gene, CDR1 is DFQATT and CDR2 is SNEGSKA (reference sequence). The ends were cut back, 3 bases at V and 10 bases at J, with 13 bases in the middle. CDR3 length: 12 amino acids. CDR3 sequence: CSASRPRGEQFF. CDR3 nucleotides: TGCAGTGCTAGTCGCCCCCGTGGGGAGCAGTTCTTC.

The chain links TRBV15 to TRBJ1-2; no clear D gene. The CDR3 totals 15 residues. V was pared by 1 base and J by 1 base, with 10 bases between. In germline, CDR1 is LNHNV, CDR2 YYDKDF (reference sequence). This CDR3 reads CATSRAGFFNYGYTF. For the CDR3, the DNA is TGTGCCACCAGCAGAGCGGGTTTCTTTAACTATGGCTACACCTTC.

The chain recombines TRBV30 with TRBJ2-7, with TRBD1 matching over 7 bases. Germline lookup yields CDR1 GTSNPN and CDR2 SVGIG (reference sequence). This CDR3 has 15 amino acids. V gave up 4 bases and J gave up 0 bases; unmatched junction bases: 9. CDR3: CAWTLPNRGSYEQYF. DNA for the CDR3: TGTGCCTGGACATTACCGAACAGGGGCTCCTACGAGCAGTACTTC.

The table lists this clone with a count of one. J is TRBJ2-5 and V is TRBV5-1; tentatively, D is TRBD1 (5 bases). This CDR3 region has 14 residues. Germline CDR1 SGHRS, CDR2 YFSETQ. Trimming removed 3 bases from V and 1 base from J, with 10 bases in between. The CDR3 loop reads CASSSTGFQETQYF. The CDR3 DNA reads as TGCGCCAGCAGCTCTACAGGATTCCAAGAGACCCAGTACTTC.

CDR3 sequence: CASSSQQETQYF. The CDR3 DNA sequence: TGTGCCAGCAGTAGCCAACAAGAGACCCAGTACTTC. V gene TRBV12-3 or TRBV12-4 combines with J gene TRBJ2-5, with D unresolved. V was cut by 5 bases and J by 2 bases, with 6 bases left in between. The CDR3 spans 12 residues.

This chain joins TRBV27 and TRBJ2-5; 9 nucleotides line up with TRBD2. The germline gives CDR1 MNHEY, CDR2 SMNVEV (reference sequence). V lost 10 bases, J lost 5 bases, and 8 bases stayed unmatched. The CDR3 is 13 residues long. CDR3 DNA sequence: TGTGCCACCGCGGGGGGGCCCGGTGAGACCCAGTACTTC. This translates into CATAGGPGETQYF.

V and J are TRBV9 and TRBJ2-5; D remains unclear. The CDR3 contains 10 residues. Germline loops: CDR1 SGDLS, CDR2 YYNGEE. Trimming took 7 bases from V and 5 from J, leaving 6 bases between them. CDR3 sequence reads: CASGSETQYF. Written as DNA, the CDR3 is TGTGCCAGCGGAAGTGAGACCCAGTACTTC.

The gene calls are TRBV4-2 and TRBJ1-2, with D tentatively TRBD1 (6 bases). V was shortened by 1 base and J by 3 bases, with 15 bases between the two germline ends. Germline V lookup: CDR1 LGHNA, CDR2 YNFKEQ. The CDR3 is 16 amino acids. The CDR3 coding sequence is TGTGCCAGCAGCCAAGTGGTGGGGGGGCTGGACTATGGCTACACCTTC. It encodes CASSQVVGGLDYGYTF.

CDR3 sequence: CASSLTPGQGYEQYF. The DNA for the CDR3 is TGTGCCAGCAGCTTGACCCCGGGACAGGGGTACGAGCAGTACTTC. The gene calls are TRBV9 and TRBJ2-7; 10 bases match TRBD1. Germline CDR1 reads SGDLS; CDR2 reads YYNGEE. V shed 4 bases, J shed 4 bases, and the junction held 8 bases outside the gene matches. The CDR3 covers 15 residues. Full variable domain (outside the CDR3, taken from reference TRBV9 and TRBJ2-7): DSGVTQTPKHLITATGQRVTLRCSPRSGDLSVYWYQQSLDQGLQFLIQYYNGEERAKGNILERFSAQQFPDLHSELNLSSLELGDSALYFCASSLTPGQGYEQYFGPGTRLTVT.

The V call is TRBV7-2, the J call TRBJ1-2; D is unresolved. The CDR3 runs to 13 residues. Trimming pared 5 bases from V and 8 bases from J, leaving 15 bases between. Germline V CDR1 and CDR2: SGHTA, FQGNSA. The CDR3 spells CASSNKAEIGYTF. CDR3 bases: TGTGCCAGCAGCAATAAAGCGGAAATCGGCTACACCTTC.

CDR3 in DNA: TGTGCCAGCAGCACCGGACAGGGTAACACTGAAGCTTTCTTT. Its protein is CASSTGQGNTEAFF. This rearrangement joins TRBV11-1 to TRBJ1-1, with TRBD1 identical over 8 bases. V dropped 5 bases and J dropped 2; count of bases not matched to a gene: 4. The CDR3 sequence is 14 residues long. Germline assignment: CDR1 SGHAT and CDR2 FQDESV (reference sequence).

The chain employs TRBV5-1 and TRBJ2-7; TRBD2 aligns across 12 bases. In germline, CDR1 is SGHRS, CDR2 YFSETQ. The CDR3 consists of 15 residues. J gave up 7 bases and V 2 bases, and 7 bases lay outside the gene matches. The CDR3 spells CASSFGTSGRLEQYF. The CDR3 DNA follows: TGCGCCAGCAGCTTTGGTACTAGCGGGAGGCTTGAGCAGTACTTC.

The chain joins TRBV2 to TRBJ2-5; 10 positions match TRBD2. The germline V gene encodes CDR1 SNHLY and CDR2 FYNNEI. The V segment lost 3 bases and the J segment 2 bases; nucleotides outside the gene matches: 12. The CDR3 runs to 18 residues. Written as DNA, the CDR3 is TGTGCCAGCAGTGACGCGGCGTATGGACTAGCGGAACAAGAGACCCAGTACTTC. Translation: CASSDAAYGLAEQETQYF.

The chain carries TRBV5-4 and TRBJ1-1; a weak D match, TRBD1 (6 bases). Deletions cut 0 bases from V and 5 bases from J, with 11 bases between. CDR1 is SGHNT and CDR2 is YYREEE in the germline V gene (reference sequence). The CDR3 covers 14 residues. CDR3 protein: CASSLEGGSTEAFF. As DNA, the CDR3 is TGTGCCAGCAGCTTGGAAGGGGGAAGTACTGAAGCTTTCTTT.

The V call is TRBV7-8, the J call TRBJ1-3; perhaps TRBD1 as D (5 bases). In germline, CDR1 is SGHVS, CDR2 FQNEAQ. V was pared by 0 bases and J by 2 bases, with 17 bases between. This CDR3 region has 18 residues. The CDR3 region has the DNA TGTGCCAGCAGCTTAGCGTCGGGACCCGGACTCCCTGGAAACACCATATATTTT. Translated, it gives CASSLASGPGLPGNTIYF.

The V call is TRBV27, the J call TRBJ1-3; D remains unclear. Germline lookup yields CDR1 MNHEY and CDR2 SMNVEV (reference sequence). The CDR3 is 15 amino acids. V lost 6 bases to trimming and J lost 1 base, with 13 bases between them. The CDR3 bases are TGTGCCAGCAGCCTCGCCCCGGGGTCTGGAAACACCATATATTTT. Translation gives CASSLAPGSGNTIYF.

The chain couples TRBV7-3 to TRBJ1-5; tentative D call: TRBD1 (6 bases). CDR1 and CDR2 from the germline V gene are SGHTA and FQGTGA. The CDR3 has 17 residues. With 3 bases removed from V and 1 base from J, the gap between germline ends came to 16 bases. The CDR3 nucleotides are TGTGCCAGCAGCTTCAGGGAAGGACAGATAAGCAATCAGCCCCAGCATTTT. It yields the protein CASSFREGQISNQPQHF.